These 9 T cell receptor beta chains were sequenced from one sample in a study of cytomegalovirus exposure and HLA in healthy donors. The PCR made use of 60 Vbeta and 13 Jbeta primers. The protocol was immunoSEQ multiplex PCR, while the TCRdb copy is restricted to in-frame clones and leaves out a portion. The data contain roughly 130,000 clones, about four fifths of them seen just once; the ten biggest clones take up 5% to 5.5%. Source material: PBMCs. These receptors originate from a man aged 25-40 years in good health and CMV-seronegative.

This rearrangement joins TRBV28 to TRBJ2-1, with TRBD2 identical over 8 bases. Per germline, CDR1 MDHEN and CDR2 SYDVKM. The CDR3 contains 16 residues. The trim removed 3 bases at V and 3 bases at J, leaving 7 bases unmatched. The CDR3 spells CASSLREAGGYNEQFF. CDR3 sequence (DNA): TGTGCCAGCAGTTTGCGTGAGGCGGGAGGCTACAATGAGCAGTTCTTC.

For the CDR3, the DNA is TGCGCCAGCAGCTTAGACCGTGGCTCAAGCGTTGGCTATGGCTACACCTTC. Translated, it gives CASSLDRGSSVGYGYTF. The chain combines TRBV5-1 with TRBJ1-2; D is ambiguous. Trimming took 2 bases from V and 4 from J, leaving 21 bases between them. Germline V gene data show CDR1 as SGHRS and CDR2 as YFSETQ. This CDR3 is 17 amino acids long.

The chain joins TRBV30 to TRBJ2-1; a weak D match, TRBD2 (7 bases). The ends were cut back, 4 bases at V and 5 bases at J, with 15 bases in the middle. Per the germline V gene, CDR1 is GTSNPN and CDR2 is SVGIG (reference sequence). The CDR3 contains 14 residues. The CDR3 sequence is CAWIHREGHNEQFF. The CDR3 DNA is TGTGCCTGGATACACAGGGAGGGGCACAATGAGCAGTTCTTC.

This clone occurred a few times. The rearrangement joins TRBV6-5 to TRBJ1-1, with TRBD1 matching over 7 bases. Per the germline V gene, CDR1 is MNHEY and CDR2 is SVGAGI. V dropped 6 bases and J dropped 11; count of bases not matched to a gene: 9. This CDR3 comprises 12 residues. The CDR3 nucleotides read TGTGCCAGCAGCCGCAACAGGGGAAGGGCTTTCTTT. It translates to CASSRNRGRAFF.

The chain employs TRBV2 and TRBJ1-1, with 9 bases matching TRBD1. The J segment lost 8 bases and the V segment lost 6 bases, leaving 7 bases of the junction unmatched. Germline V gives CDR1 SNHLY, CDR2 FYNNEI. The CDR3 covers 13 residues. This CDR3 reads CASSPVQGAEAFF. The CDR3 DNA is TGTGCCAGCAGCCCCGTACAGGGGGCAGAAGCTTTCTTT.

The rearrangement uses TRBV27 and TRBJ1-5, with D possibly matching TRBD1 (6 bases). Trimming left V 8 bases short and J 5 bases short, with 16 bases between. From germline, CDR1 is MNHEY and CDR2 SMNVEV (reference sequence). The CDR3 loop spans 14 amino acids. In DNA, the CDR3 is TGTGCCAGCGGAGGATTGGCAGGGGATCAGCCCCAGCATTTT. Protein product: CASGGLAGDQPQHF.

V is TRBV28 and J is TRBJ1-5; 7 bases are shared with TRBD1. This CDR3 has 17 residues. With V trimmed by 2 bases and J by 2 bases, 9 bases remained unmatched. The germline V gene has CDR1 MDHEN and CDR2 SYDVKM. The CDR3 DNA follows: TGTGCCAGCAGTTTAACTCCAGGGGGTCTCGGCAATCAGCCCCAGCATTTT. This sequence encodes CASSLTPGGLGNQPQHF.

The chain has TRBV6-1 and TRBJ1-5, with D perhaps matching TRBD1 (6 bases). Deletions cut 4 bases from V and 5 bases from J, with 15 bases between. CDR3 length: 15 residues. The germline gives CDR1 MNHNS, CDR2 SASEGT. The CDR3 sequence: CASSVGRGPYQPQHF. The CDR3, as DNA: TGTGCCAGCAGTGTCGGCAGGGGTCCTTATCAGCCCCAGCATTTT.

The J gene is TRBJ1-5, the V gene TRBV30; 9 nucleotides align to TRBD1. Germline CDR1 reads GTSNPN; CDR2 reads SVGIG (reference sequence). The CDR3 extends over 17 amino acids. The V segment lost 3 bases and the J segment 7 bases; nucleotides outside the gene matches: 16. The CDR3: CAWRPRAGTGKGQPQHF. DNA of the CDR3: TGTGCCTGGAGGCCCCGCGCCGGGACAGGGAAGGGCCAGCCCCAGCATTTT.